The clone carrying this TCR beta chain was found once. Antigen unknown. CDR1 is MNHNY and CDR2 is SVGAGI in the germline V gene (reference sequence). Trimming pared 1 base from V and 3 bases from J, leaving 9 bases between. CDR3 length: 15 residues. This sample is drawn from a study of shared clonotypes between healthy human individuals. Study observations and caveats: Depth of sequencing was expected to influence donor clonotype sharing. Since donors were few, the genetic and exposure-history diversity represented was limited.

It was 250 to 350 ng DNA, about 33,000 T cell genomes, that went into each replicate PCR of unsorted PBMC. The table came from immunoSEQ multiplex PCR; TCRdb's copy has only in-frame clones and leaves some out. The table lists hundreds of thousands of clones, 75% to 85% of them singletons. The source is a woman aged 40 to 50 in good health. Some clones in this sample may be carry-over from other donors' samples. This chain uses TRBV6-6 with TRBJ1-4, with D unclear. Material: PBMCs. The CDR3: CASSYLAGPNEKLFF. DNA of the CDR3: TGTGCCAGCAGTTACTTGGCCGGGCCTAATGAAAAACTGTTTTTT.